This T cell receptor beta chain originates from a study of T cell repertoires in cytomegalovirus infection. The wider study: In the study, CMV epitopes included recently identified HLA-C-restricted and well-studied HLA-B-restricted ones. Indications came from public TCR beta signatures; they pointed to CMV infection and to a matching HLA type. Study results and limitations: Of the TCR beta families, the public ones yielded a cumulative frequency that identified carriers of CMV plus the relevant HLA.

In this sample, this clonotype turned up a few times. Its antigen remains unknown. One entry per CDR3 protein, called by TCRdb with MiXCR from the reads. The sample has 650,000 to 900,000 distinct CDR3 sequences, approximately 29% seen once. CDR1 is MNHEY and CDR2 is SMNVEV in the germline V gene (reference sequence). This CDR3 is built from 18 residues. The ends were cut back, 2 bases at V and 0 bases at J, with 17 bases in the middle. Here the sequenced sample was cultured CD8+ T cells from PBMCs, taken from culture after CMV antigen stimulation. This clonotype originated in a human donor in good health (CMV status not recorded). Some clones in this sample may be carry-over from other donors' samples. The chain combines TRBV27 with TRBJ1-5; D is uncertain. CDR3 sequence (DNA): TGTGCCAGCAGTTTAGGCGGCAGAACAACTTATAGCAATCAGCCCCAGCATTTT. This encodes CASSLGGRTTYSNQPQHF.